Sequencing of this TCR beta chain was carried out in a study of T cells in localized non-small cell lung cancer. Germline V lookup: CDR1 GTSNPN, CDR2 SVGIG (reference sequence). V gave up 2 bases and J gave up 1 base, with 10 bases separating them. The CDR3 covers 14 residues. TCRdb keeps only in-frame clones here, not all; method: immunoSEQ multiplex PCR. The sample contains some 56,000 clones, more than 80% of which appear only once. Study-level results: When the top 100 tumor clones were examined, a median around 61 of them also appeared in the adjacent lung, which was paired and uninvolved. Investigators sequenced only a single tumor region, leaving heterogeneity possible. Tumor trailed uninvolved adjacent lung in T cell clonality, which peaked there. Increased T cell density in blood showed an association with longer overall survival.

Concerning this clone: Its antigen remains unidentified.

The chain combines TRBV30 with TRBJ2-3; D unclear. The TCR comes from a woman aged 40-70 years with stage I lung adenocarcinoma. Specimen: peripheral blood, collected before any cancer treatment. CDR3 loop: CAWSLLVGTDTQYF. The CDR3 coding sequence is TGTGCCTGGAGTTTGTTAGTAGGCACAGATACGCAGTATTTT.